Given below is one T cell receptor (beta chain) in context. Specified treatment: randomized to nivolumab then ipilimumab (arm A) or the reverse (arm B). No patient had prior DNA-damaging chemotherapy. The data stem from a study of sequential checkpoint blockade in melanoma. The ends were cut back, 0 bases at V and 2 bases at J, with 5 bases in the middle. Germline V gene sequence: CDR1 SGHDT, CDR2 YYEEEE. The CDR3 loop spans 13 amino acids. TCRdb keeps only in-frame clones here, not all; method: immunoSEQ multiplex PCR. The data show approximately 12,000 clones, roughly three fifths seen once. This sample comprised CD8+ T cells sorted from blood (inferred from file names), obtained from a patient given nivolumab and ipilimumab in sequence. The clonotype comes from a human donor with melanoma. J is TRBJ2-5 and V is TRBV5-6, with D tentatively TRBD2 (5 bases). CDR3 nucleotides: TGTGCCAGCAGCTTGGGAGGGCAAGAGACCCAGTACTTC. It yields the protein CASSLGGQETQYF.